A selection of T cell receptor beta chains follows, all from one sample in a study of response to subunit inactivated influenza vaccine. TCRdb analysed the RT-PCR reads with MiXCR anew, one entry per CDR3 protein. Counted here are some 570,000 distinct CDR3 sequences, approximately 11% occurring once; the ten biggest clones make up approximately 11%. This sample also belongs to another study, concerning T cells expressing NK-cell markers.

The sample here was PBMCs from blood, taken on the day of vaccination. Source of these receptors: a man between 45 and 60 years old who received an inactivated influenza vaccine. CDR3s include the opening cysteine and the closing phenylalanine or tryptophan. The D gene is left open where the match is weak. The size of a clone is reported for some rows only, either as once, few or many, or as a class for expanded clones.

>.|TRBJ2-5|.|TRBV7-2
CASSRPPRETQYF
TGTGCCAGCAGCCGCCCACCAAGGGAGACCCAGTACTTC
>.|TRBJ2-5|few|TRBV7-3
CASSMGVGETQYF
TGTGCCAGCAGTATGGGGGTTGGGGAGACCCAGTACTTC
>TRBD1|TRBJ2-7|.|TRBV7-9
CASSPRDRRTYEQYF
TGTGCCAGCAGCCCTAGGGACAGGAGAACCTACGAGCAGTACTTC
>.|TRBJ2-1|.|TRBV29-1
CSVDAVYNEQFF
TGCAGCGTTGACGCCGTTTACAATGAGCAGTTCTTC
>.|TRBJ2-1|few|TRBV7-8
CASSLAVMGGLQYNEQFF
TGTGCCAGCAGCTTAGCGGTGATGGGAGGACTACAATACAATGAGCAGTTCTTC
>.|TRBJ2-7|.|TRBV18
CASSPEQIGYEQYF
TGTGCCAGCTCACCTGAACAGATTGGCTACGAGCAGTACTTC
>TRBD2|TRBJ2-1|.|TRBV5-6
CASRGGRFDHVDNEQFF
TGTGCCAGCAGGGGCGGGAGGTTTGATCATGTGGACAATGAGCAGTTCTTC
>TRBD2|TRBJ2-1|few|TRBV27
CASSPNPLGLAEFNEQFF
TGTGCCAGCAGTCCCAACCCCCTAGGACTAGCGGAGTTCAATGAGCAGTTCTTC
>.|TRBJ1-2|many|TRBV3-1
CASSQEIRGYGYTF
TGTGCCAGCAGCCAAGAAATCCGCGGCTATGGCTACACCTTC
>TRBD1|TRBJ2-7|.|TRBV27
CASSPRPWGTGDEQYF
TGTGCCAGCAGTCCACGCCCCTGGGGCACAGGGGACGAGCAGTACTTC